This TCR beta chain was recorded in a study of shared clonotypes between healthy human individuals. The repertoire was sequenced with immunoSEQ multiplex PCR; TCRdb's copy has only in-frame clones and lacks some. The repertoire holds a few hundred thousand clones, with roughly three quarters as singletons. The ends were cut back, 3 bases at V and 5 bases at J, with 7 bases in the middle. CDR1 MGHRA and CDR2 YSYEKL come from the germline V gene. CDR3 length: 12 amino acids. The receptor was isolated from a woman between 40 and 55 years old in good health. Some clones in this sample may be carry-over from other donors' samples. This sequence joins TRBV4-1 and TRBJ1-1; D is unclear. The sample consisted of PBMCs. CDR3 protein: CASSQAGTEAFF. The CDR3 DNA follows: TGCGCCAGCAGCCAGGCGGGGACTGAAGCTTTCTTT.